This TCR beta chain was captured in a study of blood T cells in healthy people across ages. General study points: Investigators viewed diversity estimates from one million T cells as underestimates, the study reported.

With a J-beta primer mix and a sample-barcoded 5' primer, a second PCR ran roughly 6 to 11 cycles. TCRdb re-called the 5' RACE reads with MiXCR, one entry per CDR3 protein. The sample lists 1.5 million to 2 million distinct CDR3 sequences; just under 50% were seen once. The CDR3 loop spans 15 amino acids. The V segment lost 3 bases and the J segment 6 bases; nucleotides outside the gene matches: 11. In germline, CDR1 is SGHVS, CDR2 FNYEAQ. Remarks on this clonotype: Its target is not known.

Extraction of total RNA produced a minimum of 5.5 micrograms from each sample. The V and J genes are TRBV7-6 and TRBJ2-7; 7 positions agree with TRBD1. This clonotype was sampled from a woman in her forties in good health. The source material was blood. In DNA, the CDR3 is TGTGCCAGCAGCTTTGGACAGGATGGGGCTGGCGAGCAGTACTTC. The encoded protein is CASSFGQDGAGEQYF.